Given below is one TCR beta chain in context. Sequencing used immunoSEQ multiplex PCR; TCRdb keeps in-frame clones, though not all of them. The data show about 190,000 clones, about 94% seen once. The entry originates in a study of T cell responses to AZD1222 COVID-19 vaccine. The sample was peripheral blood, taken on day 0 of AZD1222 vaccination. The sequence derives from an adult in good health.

The CDR3 coding sequence is TGTGCCAGCAGTGAATCCGGGACAGGGGCCTACGAGCAGTACTTC. Its protein product is CASSESGTGAYEQYF. V and J are TRBV25-1 and TRBJ2-7; 10 nucleotides agree with TRBD1. The junction had 2 bases not matched to a gene; V was cut back by 1 base and J by 2 bases. There are 15 residues in the CDR3. Germline CDR1 reads MGHDK; CDR2 reads SYGVNS.